The following is a TCR beta chain sequence with its context. Its antigen remains unidentified. This record belongs to a study of cytomegalovirus exposure and HLA in healthy donors. Study outcomes and limitations: First-cohort TCR clusters were later found to tend to co-occur in the 90 to 150 validation repertoires. The listing of 150 to 200 TCR beta chains classed them as cytomegalovirus-associated. A few of the chains that were CMV-associated were confirmed in vitro to be specific for CMV antigens.

The germline V gene has CDR1 SGHTA and CDR2 FQGNSA. The CDR3 runs to 15 residues. Trimming stripped 1 base from V and 0 bases from J, with 7 bases between. The donors were members of the validation cohort, which comprised 90 to 150 subjects and was separate from the first cohort of 600 to 800 subjects. Only in-frame clones appear in the TCRdb table, and some are missing; sequencing was by immunoSEQ multiplex PCR. The sample includes 30,000 to 40,000 clones, approximately 92% of them seen just once. The clonotype comes from a man aged 18 to 29 in good health and CMV-seronegative. The chain has TRBV7-2 and TRBJ1-5; D remains ambiguous. The sequencing input was PBMCs. DNA of the CDR3: TGTGCCAGCAGCTTAGTTCAGAATAGCAATCAGCCCCAGCATTTT. It specifies CASSLVQNSNQPQHF.